Listed below are T cell receptor beta chains from one sample, sequenced in a study of beta chain features in type 1 diabetes. The method was immunoSEQ multiplex PCR; TCRdb's version includes in-frame clones alone and lacks a portion of them. The profile shows around 500,000 clones, 11% of them singletons. The sequencing input was naive CD4+ T cells from blood. Receptors originate from a woman between 18 and 29 years old in good health. Each CDR3 is given with its conserved first and last residue. Each record gives: CDR3 protein, J gene, V gene.

CASSLSSGANVLTF TRBJ2-6 TRBV28
CASSPGRGSNQPQHF TRBJ1-5 TRBV7-9
CASSQNREAIQYF TRBJ2-4 TRBV4-3
CASSDSGGKRDNEQFF TRBJ2-1 TRBV25-1
CASSSNPSGRGEQFF TRBJ2-1 TRBV13
CASSADRVWGNTEAFF TRBJ1-1 TRBV7-9
CSADRGLDTQYF TRBJ2-3 TRBV29-1
CASSPPPGTGDGYTF TRBJ1-2 TRBV7-9
CASSLATSVTQYF TRBJ2-3 TRBV7-8
CASSYRQIAKNIQYF TRBJ2-4 TRBV6-6
CASSLRTSTYNEQFF TRBJ2-1 TRBV7-8
CASNTVRGKTYEQYF TRBJ2-7 TRBV11-2
CASSPTTGGNTIYF TRBJ1-3 TRBV5-6
CATSRVAVSTDTQYF TRBJ2-3 TRBV15
CASSYDTDTQYF TRBJ2-3 TRBV7-2
CASEDSNEQFF TRBJ2-1 TRBV18
CASSPGGSYNEQFF TRBJ2-1 TRBV7-9
CSVPGVGGEQYF TRBJ2-7 TRBV29-1
CASSPPGQGTDTQYF TRBJ2-3 TRBV6-5
CASSEAKGALTDTQYF TRBJ2-3 TRBV6-1
CASSSRTSGDTQYF TRBJ2-3 TRBV11-3
CASSEYTGDEKLFF TRBJ1-4 TRBV25-1
CASSQVSRGSLNEQFF TRBJ2-1 TRBV14
CASSLPGTQETQYF TRBJ2-5 TRBV5-4
CASSAAGSSYNEQFF TRBJ2-1 TRBV7-7
CASSQVAGDSKNIQYF TRBJ2-4 TRBV18
CASSRERIQETQYF TRBJ2-5 TRBV7-2
CASSLTTPNEKLFF TRBJ1-4 TRBV4-2
CASSWGGRHNEQFF TRBJ2-1 TRBV19
CASSSPQGSEKLFF TRBJ1-4 TRBV7-9